This entry lists 19 T cell receptor beta chains sequenced from one sample in a study of shared clonotypes between healthy human individuals. Repertoires were generated with immunoSEQ multiplex PCR, while TCRdb's copy carries only in-frame clones and drops some. This sample has hundreds of thousands of clones, with approximately 80% found just once. The sequencing sample was made of PBMCs. These receptors were obtained from a woman between 35 and 50 years old in good health. Some clones in this sample may be carry-over from other donors' samples.

The chain carries TRBV11-2 and TRBJ1-1; the D gene is possibly TRBD1 (5 bases). The CDR3 sequence is 15 residues long. Deletions cut 1 base from V and 1 base from J, with 10 bases between. CDR1 SGHAT and CDR2 FQNNGV come from the germline V gene. The CDR3 bases are TGTGCCAGCAGCTTAGTTCCCGACAGGAACACTGAAGCTTTCTTT. This sequence encodes CASSLVPDRNTEAFF.

This clone appeared many times. This same CDR3 is encoded by further DNA sequences in the sample. V usage is TRBV9 and J usage is TRBJ1-4; 10 bases align to TRBD1. Trimming removed 4 bases from V and 7 bases from J; junction bases left unmatched: 7. The CDR3 covers 15 residues. The germline V gene has CDR1 SGDLS and CDR2 YYNGEE. CDR3 sequence: CASSPGTGEVEKLFF. The CDR3 DNA is TGTGCCAGCAGCCCGGGGACAGGGGAGGTTGAAAAACTGTTTTTT.

J is TRBJ1-1 and V is TRBV7-3; TRBD1 might be the D (5 bases). CDR3 size: 16 residues. The V gene's germline CDR1 is SGHTA and CDR2 FQGTGA. The V gene lost 5 bases and the J gene lost 5 bases, with 21 bases spanning the gap. In nucleotides, the CDR3 is TGTGCCAGCAGCCCCATCCCTGGGAGGGGATTGACTGAAGCTTTCTTT. This gives the protein CASSPIPGRGLTEAFF.

The rearrangement joins TRBV5-6 to TRBJ2-2; a possible D gene is TRBD1 (6 bases). The V and J ends lost 1 base and 2 bases respectively, with 9 bases between them. CDR3 length: 15 amino acids. CDR1 SGHDT and CDR2 YYEEEE come from the germline V gene. CDR3 DNA sequence: TGTGCCAGCAGCTTGTGGGACACCAACACCGGGGAGCTGTTTTTT. This codes for CASSLWDTNTGELFF.

This chain joins TRBV10-3 and TRBJ1-4; D not resolved. The CDR3 consists of 14 residues. In germline, CDR1 is ENHRY, CDR2 SYGVKD. The V gene lost 7 bases and the J gene lost 10 bases, with 19 bases spanning the gap. The CDR3 loop is CAIKGPEATGKLFF. The CDR3, as DNA: TGTGCCATCAAGGGTCCTGAAGCCACGGGAAAACTGTTTTTT.

For this clone: One base away lies a much larger clone, so this may be a sequencing read error. This CDR3 is CVSSPLAGAENTQYF. The DNA for the CDR3 is TGTGTCAGCAGTCCTCTAGCGGGAGCCGAAAATACGCAGTATTTT. The chain carries TRBV6-4 and TRBJ2-3; 10 bases align to TRBD2. Germline loops: CDR1 MRHNA, CDR2 SNTAGT. This CDR3 is 15 amino acids long.

V is TRBV4-1 and J is TRBJ2-2; TRBD1 aligns across 7 bases. This CDR3 comprises 15 residues. V was clipped by 4 bases and J by 7 bases; unmatched bases: 9. Per germline, CDR1 MGHRA and CDR2 YSYEKL. The CDR3 region is CASSPPDRDGGELFF. CDR3 in DNA: TGCGCCAGCAGCCCTCCCGACAGGGATGGCGGGGAGCTGTTTTTT.

CDR3: CASSRFSSGGPRTGELFF. CDR3 nucleotides: TGTGCCAGCAGTCGCTTTTCTTCGGGAGGGCCTCGGACCGGGGAGCTGTTTTTT. The V gene is TRBV2, the J gene TRBJ2-2; 8 bases fit TRBD2. V was pared by 5 bases and J by 5 bases, with 16 bases of the junction left unmatched. This CDR3 has 18 residues. Germline CDR1 reads SNHLY; CDR2 reads FYNNEI.

The chain joins TRBV27 to TRBJ2-2; D not resolved. V shed 5 bases and J shed 10 bases, with 14 bases lying between them. This CDR3 region has 13 residues. Germline CDR1 is MNHEY and CDR2 is SMNVEV (reference sequence). CDR3 sequence (DNA): TGTGCCAGCAGTCCCCTCGGGCAGGTGGAGCTGTTTTTT. Protein sequence: CASSPLGQVELFF.

This chain links TRBV2 with TRBJ2-2; 11 bases are shared with TRBD2. The CDR3 is 16 amino acids. In germline, CDR1 is SNHLY, CDR2 FYNNEI. J lost 8 bases, V lost 8 bases, and 13 bases had no gene match. The CDR3: CASGSGLAEREGELFF. The CDR3, as DNA: TGTGCCAGCGGCTCGGGACTAGCGGAGCGGGAGGGGGAGCTGTTTTTT.

A remark on this clone: A read error may produce the germline difference seen at one junction end. Other DNA sequences in this specimen translate into the identical CDR3. The chain uses TRBV30 and TRBJ1-2; D remains ambiguous. This CDR3 contains 13 residues. Germline V gene lookup returns CDR1 GTSNPN and CDR2 SVGIG (reference sequence). CDR3 in DNA: TGCGCCTGGAGCGAGATGACTCACTATGGCTACACCTTC. Its protein product is CAWSEMTHYGYTF.

This chain links TRBV4-1 with TRBJ2-7, with D possibly called TRBD1 or TRBD2 (6 bases each). In germline, CDR1 is MGHRA, CDR2 YSYEKL. V was cut by 1 base and J by 0 bases, with 16 bases left in between. This CDR3 contains 17 residues. CDR3 sequence (DNA): TGCGCCAGCAGCCAAGGATTGAAGGGGGGATCCTCCTACGAGCAGTACTTC. It translates to CASSQGLKGGSSYEQYF.

The chain couples TRBV7-3 to TRBJ2-1, with 8 bases that match TRBD1. The germline V gene encodes CDR1 SGHTA and CDR2 FQGTGA. This CDR3 spans 15 amino acids. Unmatched junction bases numbered 7, after V lost 3 bases and J lost 6 bases. As DNA, the CDR3 is TGTGCCAGCAGCTTCACAGGGGGTTTTGCCAATGAGCAGTTCTTC. Protein product: CASSFTGGFANEQFF.

This chain links TRBV5-4 with TRBJ2-1, with 7 bases that match TRBD2. After removal of 4 bases from V and 5 bases from J, the junction contained 9 bases not matched to a gene. Germline V CDR1 and CDR2: SGHNT, YYREEE (reference sequence). CDR3 size: 15 residues. CDR3 bases: TGTGCCAGCAGCGTCTGGTGGGAGGGAAACAATGAGCAGTTCTTC. Its protein product is CASSVWWEGNNEQFF.

The CDR3 bases are TGCGCCTGCATAGCGGGAGAATACAATGAGCAGTTCTTC. This encodes CACIAGEYNEQFF. The V call is TRBV5-1, the J call TRBJ2-1; 9 positions match TRBD2. CDR1 SGHRS and CDR2 YFSETQ come from the germline V gene. The CDR3 has 13 amino acids. After removal of 10 bases from V and 4 bases from J, the junction contained 6 bases not matched to a gene.

The V gene is TRBV10-3, the J gene TRBJ2-5; TRBD2 aligns across 14 bases. CDR3 length equals 18 residues. V trimming: 6 bases; J trimming: 2 bases; junction bases outside the gene matches: 11. Germline-derived CDR1 and CDR2 are ENHRY and SYGVKD. The CDR3 sequence: CAISAGTSGSGRQETQYF. CDR3 DNA: TGTGCCATCAGCGCCGGGACTAGCGGGAGCGGGAGGCAAGAGACCCAGTACTTC.

The rearrangement links TRBV4-2 to TRBJ2-3; D is tentatively TRBD1 or TRBD2 (5 bases each). V lost 1 base, J lost 0 bases, and 17 bases lay in between. CDR1 and CDR2 (germline): LGHNA, YNFKEQ. The CDR3 has 18 residues. Here the CDR3 DNA reads TGTGCCAGCAGCCAAGGTCCGCAGGGAGCCACTAGCACAGATACGCAGTATTTT. Its translation: CASSQGPQGATSTDTQYF.

The V gene is TRBV27, the J gene TRBJ2-7, with 10 bases that match TRBD1. The germline V gene encodes CDR1 MNHEY and CDR2 SMNVEV (reference sequence). This CDR3 has 14 residues. J lost 6 bases, V lost 5 bases, and 7 bases had no gene match. CDR3 in DNA: TGTGCCAGCAGTCGTCCAGGACAGGGGGTCGAGCAGTACTTC. This translates into CASSRPGQGVEQYF.

Comment on this clone: This likely came from a read error, as a far larger clone is one base away. This chain uses TRBV7-2 with TRBJ2-7; 7 nucleotides align to TRBD1. V dropped 5 bases and J dropped 9; count of bases not matched to a gene: 10. There are 13 residues in the CDR3. Germline V gives CDR1 SGHTA, CDR2 FQGNSA. CDR3 coding DNA: TGTGCCAGCAGCCCACCTGGGACAGTTGGGCAGTACTTC. Its translation: CASSPPGTVGQYF.